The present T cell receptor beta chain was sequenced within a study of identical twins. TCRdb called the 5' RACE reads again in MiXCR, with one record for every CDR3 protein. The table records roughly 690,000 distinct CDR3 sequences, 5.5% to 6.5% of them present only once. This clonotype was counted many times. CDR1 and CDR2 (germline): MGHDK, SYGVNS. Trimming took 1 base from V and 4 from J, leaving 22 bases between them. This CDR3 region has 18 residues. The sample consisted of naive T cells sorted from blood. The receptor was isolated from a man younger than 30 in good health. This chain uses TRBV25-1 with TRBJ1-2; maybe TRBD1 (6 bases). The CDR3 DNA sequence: TGTGCCAGCAGTGAATCTGCAGGGGCGAACAGAGAAAGCTATGGCTACACCTTC. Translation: CASSESAGANRESYGYTF.